The 7 T cell receptor beta chains given below trace back to one sample, sequenced in a study of T cell responses to AZD1222 COVID-19 vaccine. Assay: immunoSEQ multiplex PCR; the TCRdb copy retains only in-frame clones and omits some. The sample yields around 120,000 clones, around 92% seen once. The sample here was peripheral blood, taken on day 0 of AZD1222 vaccination. Source of these receptors: an adult in good health.

The chain couples TRBV6-1 to TRBJ1-6; TRBD1 agrees at 7 bases. The germline V gene encodes CDR1 MNHNS and CDR2 SASEGT. This CDR3 contains 14 residues. The V segment lost 5 bases and the J segment 4 bases; nucleotides outside the gene matches: 2. In nucleotides, the CDR3 is TGTGCCAGCAGTTGGGACAGATATAATTCACCCCTCCACTTT. Amino acids: CASSWDRYNSPLHF.

This clone has a single count. The chain combines TRBV5-5 with TRBJ2-2; D possibly matches TRBD1 or TRBD2 (5 bases each). Germline V gene data show CDR1 as SGHKS and CDR2 as YYEKEE (reference sequence). V gave up 4 bases and J gave up 0 bases, with 10 bases separating them. The CDR3 is made up of 15 amino acids. The CDR3 spells CASSRDVANTGELFF. CDR3 DNA: TGTGCCAGCAGCCGGGACGTCGCGAACACCGGGGAGCTGTTTTTT.

This chain uses TRBV24-1 with TRBJ2-3, with 11 bases that match TRBD1. Trimming took 3 bases from V and 10 from J; bases not matched to a gene: 5. The CDR3 sequence is 14 residues long. Germline values: CDR1 KGHDR, CDR2 SFDVKD. CDR3 coding DNA: TGTGCCACCAGTGATACGAGGACAGGGGGCCCGCAGTATTTT. Translated: CATSDTRTGGPQYF.

The gene calls are TRBV4-1 and TRBJ2-7, with D unresolved. The germline CDR1 and CDR2 sequences are MGHRA and YSYEKL. The V gene lost 1 base and the J gene lost 6 bases, with 4 bases spanning the gap. This CDR3 has 11 amino acids. Written as DNA, the CDR3 is TGCGCCAGCAGCCAAGCCTTCGAGCAGTACTTC. Translating it yields CASSQAFEQYF.

This chain links TRBV6-5 with TRBJ1-2; 9 bases align to TRBD1. Germline-derived CDR1 and CDR2 are MNHEY and SVGAGI. The CDR3 is 14 residues long. V was clipped by 6 bases and J by 8 bases; unmatched bases: 10. The CDR3 DNA sequence: TGTGCCAGCAGACTGTTACAGGGGGCACGAGGCTACACCTTC. It specifies CASRLLQGARGYTF.

Here the CDR3 reads CASSPTVTNTGELFF. The CDR3 DNA sequence: TGTGCCAGCAGCCCAACAGTAACGAACACCGGGGAGCTGTTTTTT. This sequence joins TRBV11-2 and TRBJ2-2; D is ambiguous. The CDR3 loop spans 15 amino acids. Trimming removed 5 bases at V and 0 bases at J, with 10 bases between. Germline CDR1 SGHAT, CDR2 FQNNGV.

This rearrangement joins TRBV3-1 (or the pseudogene TRBV3-2) to TRBJ1-1; no clear D gene. Per germline, CDR1 LGHDT and CDR2 YNNKEL (reference sequence). CDR3 size: 14 residues. Trimming removed 4 bases at V and 1 base at J, with 10 bases between. CDR3 amino acids: CASSPTGRNTEAFF. CDR3 nucleotides: TGTGCCAGCAGCCCTACCGGAAGGAACACTGAAGCTTTCTTT.